Below are 18 T cell receptor beta chains sequenced from a single sample in a study of blood T cell repertoires in COVID-19. TCRdb keeps only in-frame clones here, not all; method: immunoSEQ multiplex PCR. This table holds roughly 380,000 clones, 85% found once. The material sequenced was peripheral blood. These receptors originate from a young woman with acute or convalescent COVID-19.

V usage is TRBV11-2 and J usage is TRBJ1-5; D ambiguous. Germline V gives CDR1 SGHAT, CDR2 FQNNGV. The CDR3 spans 14 residues. The V end was cut by 1 base, the J end by 4 bases, with 8 bases between. For the CDR3, the DNA is TGTGCCAGCAGCTTAGCGTCGGGGAATCAGCCCCAGCATTTT. Translation: CASSLASGNQPQHF.

The chain couples TRBV10-1 to TRBJ2-7; 7 nucleotides match TRBD1. The ends lost 4 bases at V and 4 bases at J; junction bases unmatched: 13. Germline lookup yields CDR1 WNHNN and CDR2 SYGVQD (reference sequence). The CDR3 covers 16 residues. CDR3 amino acids: CASSAGGEGASYEQYF. As DNA, the CDR3 is TGCGCCAGCAGTGCCGGTGGTGAGGGGGCATCGTACGAGCAGTACTTC.

The chain combines TRBV19 with TRBJ2-6; 7 bases agree with TRBD1. The germline V gene encodes CDR1 LNHDA and CDR2 SQIVND (reference sequence). V was clipped by 5 bases and J by 0 bases; unmatched bases: 13. The CDR3 extends over 19 amino acids. This CDR3 is CASSSQGRPVSSGANVLTF. CDR3 in DNA: TGTGCCAGTAGTTCACAGGGGCGGCCGGTGAGCTCTGGGGCCAACGTCCTGACTTTC.

The rearrangement links TRBV10-3 to TRBJ2-5, with 9 bases that match TRBD2. Germline lookup yields CDR1 ENHRY and CDR2 SYGVKD. V gave up 3 bases and J gave up 0 bases; unmatched junction bases: 11. This CDR3 region has 18 residues. The CDR3 DNA sequence: TGTGCCATCAGTGATGAGCGGGAGGCCCTCCTAAACCAAGAGACCCAGTACTTC. Amino acid sequence: CAISDEREALLNQETQYF.

The rearrangement uses TRBV11-2 and TRBJ1-1, with D unclear. CDR3 length: 17 amino acids. The V end was cut by 0 bases, the J end by 1 base, with 15 bases between. The germline V gene encodes CDR1 SGHAT and CDR2 FQNNGV. CDR3 in amino acids: CASSLDQEGARNTEAFF. The CDR3 coding sequence is TGTGCCAGCAGCTTAGATCAAGAGGGCGCGAGGAACACTGAAGCTTTCTTT.

The chain links TRBV18 to TRBJ2-3, with D maybe TRBD1 (6 bases). This CDR3 comprises 16 residues. Trimming stripped 6 bases from V and 0 bases from J, with 16 bases between. The germline V gene has CDR1 KGHSH and CDR2 LQKENI. CDR3 in DNA: TGTGCCAGCTCGTTACAGGGAATGGGGAGCACAGATACGCAGTATTTT. Translating it yields CASSLQGMGSTDTQYF.

The rearrangement joins TRBV11-2 to TRBJ2-3; D is possibly TRBD2 (6 bases). This CDR3 spans 16 amino acids. The V gene lost 0 bases and the J gene lost 0 bases, with 10 bases spanning the gap. Germline V gene lookup returns CDR1 SGHAT and CDR2 FQNNGV. In DNA, the CDR3 is TGTGCCAGCAGCTTAGAATCGGCGGGAAGCACAGATACGCAGTATTTT. Protein: CASSLESAGSTDTQYF.

This clone was counted only a few times. This chain's CDR3 is CASSSPRTSGYEQYF. DNA for the CDR3: TGTGCCAGCAGCTCCCCCCGGACTAGCGGGTACGAGCAGTACTTC. The chain joins TRBV7-2 to TRBJ2-7; the match to TRBD2 covers 11 bases. The CDR3 loop spans 15 amino acids. The J segment lost 4 bases and the V segment lost 4 bases, leaving 6 bases of the junction unmatched. Germline CDR1 reads SGHTA; CDR2 reads FQGNSA.

This chain uses TRBV5-1 with TRBJ1-1, with D possibly TRBD1 on 6 matching bases. Germline V gene data show CDR1 as SGHRS and CDR2 as YFSETQ. The CDR3 runs to 15 residues. V was shortened by 4 bases and J by 6 bases, with 19 bases between the two germline ends. CDR3 protein: CASSTGQSGFAEAFF. The CDR3 DNA sequence: TGCGCCAGCAGCACTGGACAGTCGGGCTTCGCTGAAGCTTTCTTT.

The chain uses TRBV4-1 and TRBJ1-5; D is perhaps TRBD1 (5 bases). CDR1 is MGHRA, CDR2 YSYEKL, per germline. There are 15 residues in the CDR3. V lost 0 bases to trimming and J lost 5 bases, with 11 bases between them. CDR3 region: CASSQDFRGDQPQHF. The CDR3 nucleotides are TGCGCCAGCAGCCAAGATTTCCGGGGGGATCAGCCCCAGCATTTT.

The CDR3 spells CASSPTGSRYGYTF. The CDR3 bases are TGTGCCAGCAGCCCTACAGGGAGTCGCTATGGCTACACCTTC. This chain connects TRBV11-2 to TRBJ1-2, with a tentative D call TRBD1 (6 bases). V shed 5 bases and J shed 4 bases, with 14 bases lying between them. Germline V CDR1 and CDR2: SGHAT, FQNNGV. CDR3 size: 14 residues. The full variable domain, its missing parts supplied by reference TRBV11-2 and TRBJ1-2, is EAGVAQSPRYKIIEKRQSVAFWCNPISGHATLYWYQQILGQGPKLLIQFQNNGVVDDSQLPKDRFSAERLKGVDSTLKIQPAKLEDSAVYLCASSPTGSRYGYTFGSGTRLTVV.

This clone turned up a few times. The DNA for the CDR3 is TGTGCTAGTGGGACTCAGGGGGCGCGGGGAAACACTGAAGCTTTCTTT. It encodes CASGTQGARGNTEAFF. The chain has TRBV12-5 and TRBJ1-1; 8 nucleotides agree with TRBD1. Germline V gene lookup returns CDR1 LGHNT and CDR2 FRNRAP. The CDR3 loop spans 16 amino acids. J was trimmed by 2 bases and V by 6 bases; bases with no gene match: 11.

The rearrangement uses TRBV9 and TRBJ2-2; 7 bases align to TRBD1. The junction had 6 bases not matched to a gene; V was cut back by 3 bases and J by 1 base. The CDR3 runs to 16 residues. From germline, CDR1 is SGDLS and CDR2 YYNGEE. This chain's CDR3 is CASSGQGERNTGELFF. The CDR3 DNA follows: TGTGCCAGCAGCGGGCAGGGGGAAAGGAACACCGGGGAGCTGTTTTTT.

The chain has TRBV5-1 and TRBJ1-5; TRBD1 agrees at 8 bases. The CDR3 contains 15 residues. Trimming took 5 bases from V and 0 from J; bases not matched to a gene: 4. Germline loops: CDR1 SGHRS, CDR2 YFSETQ. The CDR3: CASSLGTGSNQPQHF. The CDR3 bases are TGCGCCAGCAGTCTCGGGACAGGTAGCAATCAGCCCCAGCATTTT.

This chain links TRBV18 with TRBJ2-1; D gene unclear. Germline V gene data show CDR1 as KGHSH and CDR2 as LQKENI. V was clipped by 2 bases and J by 6 bases, with 5 bases between them. CDR3 length: 12 amino acids. CDR3 protein: CASSPDFNEQFF. Written as DNA, the CDR3 is TGTGCCAGCTCACCAGACTTCAATGAGCAGTTCTTC.

The J gene is TRBJ2-7, the V gene TRBV10-3, with a tentative D call TRBD2 (5 bases). The V and J ends lost 4 bases and 2 bases respectively, with 12 bases between them. The CDR3 is made up of 14 amino acids. The germline V gene has CDR1 ENHRY and CDR2 SYGVKD. CDR3 sequence (DNA): TGTGCCATCAGTGCATTGGAGGAGACCTACGAGCAGTACTTC. The encoded protein is CAISALEETYEQYF.

V is TRBV2 and J is TRBJ1-2, with D unclear. The CDR3 is 12 residues long. In germline, CDR1 is SNHLY, CDR2 FYNNEI. V was cut by 4 bases and J by 8 bases, with 11 bases left in between. The CDR3 loop reads CASSVEGRGYTF. CDR3 DNA: TGTGCCAGCAGTGTGGAGGGCAGGGGCTACACCTTC.

The rearrangement uses TRBV5-1 and TRBJ1-3; TRBD1 is a possible D gene (6 bases). The V end lost 3 bases, the J end lost 8 bases, and 21 bases lay between the germline ends. This CDR3 is built from 16 residues. Germline lookup yields CDR1 SGHRS and CDR2 YFSETQ. The CDR3 is CASSSTGPGVGDTIYF. In nucleotides, the CDR3 is TGCGCCAGCAGCTCCACGGGGCCAGGGGTCGGGGACACCATATATTTT.